The present T cell receptor (beta chain) was sequenced within a study of blood T cell repertoires in COVID-19. About the research overall: Acute-phase and convalescent COVID-19 samples originated in the United States, Italy and Spain. PBMCs, B-cell-depleted T cells, or T cells were the source of the cDNA or gDNA that made up the material.

Under the authors' procedure: Reference gene primer amplification gave estimated nucleated cell counts. Sequenced by immunoSEQ multiplex PCR; TCRdb stores in-frame clones only, minus some. From that table come the V and J calls and clone size; the DNA was used to work out D and trimming. The table shows nearly 70,000 clones, with around 80% occurring only once. Germline V CDR1 and CDR2: GTSNPN, SVGIG (reference sequence). V lost 3 bases to trimming and J lost 0 bases, with 8 bases between them. This CDR3 is built from 13 residues. This clonotype originated in a woman over 75 with acute or convalescent COVID-19. The specimen sequenced was peripheral blood. This chain links TRBV30 with TRBJ1-1; a possible D gene is TRBD1 (6 bases). The CDR3 is CAWRDSLNTEAFF. The CDR3 nucleotides are TGTGCCTGGAGGGACAGCCTGAACACTGAAGCTTTCTTT.